The source of this TCR beta chain is a study of identical twins. Whole-study results and caveats: Rather than following the same donors, the conclusions depended on cross-sectional statistical analysis.

About this clonotype itself: Its antigen is not identified.

TCRdb fed the 5' RACE reads into MiXCR, producing one record per CDR3 protein. This sample yields a few hundred thousand distinct CDR3 sequences, of which roughly an eighth are seen a single time; more than 0.8% belongs to the top ten. Germline CDR1 reads LNHDA; CDR2 reads SQIVND (reference sequence). The junction had 1 base not matched to a gene; V was cut back by 7 bases and J by 4 bases. The CDR3 runs to 12 residues. In addition, the sample was reused for a study of yellow fever vaccine responses in identical twins.

The genes are TRBV19 and TRBJ1-5, with 7 bases matching TRBD1. The source of this sequence is a woman under 30 in good health. The sequenced sample consisted of CD4+ T cells sorted from blood. Here the CDR3 DNA reads TGTGCCAGTACGGACAGGAATCAGCCCCAGCATTTT. This codes for CASTDRNQPQHF.